This TCR beta chain was observed in a study of PD-L1 blockade in urothelial cancer. Study overall: Treatment start was followed by blood analysis at 3 weeks (second dose) and again at 6 weeks. Each blood sample yielded a median of approximately 140,000 T cells.

Clones were read by immunoSEQ multiplex PCR, and TCRdb kept only the in-frame ones, dropping some. The sample lists more than 60,000 clones, around nine tenths seen once, with 11% in the top ten. CDR1 is KGHSH and CDR2 is LQKENI in the germline V gene. V shed 3 bases and J shed 7 bases, with 15 bases lying between them. The CDR3 sequence is 14 residues long. Time point defined: peripheral blood 6 weeks after treatment start. Enrolled patients showed locally advanced or metastatic urothelial carcinoma. This clone was detected once. The J gene is TRBJ1-2, the V gene TRBV18; D unclear. This sequence was found in a man aged 55 to 70 with urothelial cancer. This sample comprised PBMCs, obtained around atezolizumab (anti-PD-L1) treatment. The CDR3 sequence is CASSPDAGLLGYTF. The CDR3 DNA reads TGTGCCAGCTCACCCGACGCGGGATTGCTTGGCTACACCTTC.